This T cell receptor beta chain originates from a study of blood T cell repertoires in COVID-19. Original analysis: Estimation of nucleated cell counts was performed using reference gene primer amplification. Method: immunoSEQ multiplex PCR; TCRdb's copy keeps in-frame clones and lacks some. V and J calls and clone size are those listed in that table; D and trimming were worked out from the DNA. The sample contains about 18,000 clones, approximately 90% of which appear only once. Germline V gene sequence: CDR1 LNHDA, CDR2 SQIVND (reference sequence). With 9 bases removed from V and 12 bases from J, the gap between germline ends came to 15 bases. The CDR3 runs to 11 residues.

This rearrangement joins TRBV19 to TRBJ2-1; a possible D gene is TRBD1 (5 bases). This receptor was taken from a human donor in a cohort sampled during active COVID-19. Sequenced sample: peripheral blood. The CDR3 coding sequence is TGTGCCAGCAGGACCACAGGTGGGCAGTTCTTC. Translating it yields CASRTTGGQFF.